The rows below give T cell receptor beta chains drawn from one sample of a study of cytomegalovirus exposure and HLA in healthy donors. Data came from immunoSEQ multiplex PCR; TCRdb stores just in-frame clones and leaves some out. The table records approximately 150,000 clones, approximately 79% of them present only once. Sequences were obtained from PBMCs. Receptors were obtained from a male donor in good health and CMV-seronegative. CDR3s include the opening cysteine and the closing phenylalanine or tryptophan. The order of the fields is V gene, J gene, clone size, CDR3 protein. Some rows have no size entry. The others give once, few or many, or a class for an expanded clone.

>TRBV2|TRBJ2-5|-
CASNFLADQETQYF
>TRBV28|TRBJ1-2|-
CASSPRGTGGDYGYTF
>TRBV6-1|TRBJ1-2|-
CASSRDSHYGYTF
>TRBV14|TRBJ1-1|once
CASSRGRGTEAFF
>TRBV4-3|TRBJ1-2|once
CASSQGSGTYGYTF
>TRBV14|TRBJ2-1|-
CASSQSKRGASNEQFF
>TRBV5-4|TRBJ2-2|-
CASSHRRADTGELFF
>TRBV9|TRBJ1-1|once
CASSVATGTEAFF
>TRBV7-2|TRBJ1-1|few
CASSPDRGGWKTEAFF
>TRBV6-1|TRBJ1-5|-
CASSENRGGSSQHF
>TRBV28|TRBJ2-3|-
CASRAGGSTDTQYF
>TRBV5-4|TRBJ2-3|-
CASSPKSGPTDTQYF